The 31 T cell receptor beta chains reported below all come from one sample, sequenced in a study of T cell responses to AZD1222 COVID-19 vaccine. This table comes from immunoSEQ multiplex PCR, and its TCRdb copy is limited to in-frame clones, with some not included. This table holds 130,000 to 150,000 clones, 80% to 90% found once. The input for sequencing was peripheral blood, taken on day 0 of AZD1222 vaccination. The source of these receptors is an adult in good health.

This chain links TRBV12-3 or TRBV12-4 with TRBJ2-5; TRBD2 is a possible D gene (5 bases). The ends were cut back, 7 bases at V and 5 bases at J, with 14 bases in the middle. The CDR3 is 13 residues long. The CDR3 is CASTRAGFETQYF. For the CDR3, the DNA is TGTGCCAGCACTCGGGCGGGTTTTGAGACCCAGTACTTC.

The chain links TRBV19 to TRBJ1-2, with D unresolved. This CDR3 contains 15 residues. Trimming removed 4 bases from V and 4 bases from J, with 16 bases in between. CDR1 is LNHDA and CDR2 is SQIVND in the germline V gene (reference sequence). The CDR3 DNA sequence: TGTGCCAGTAGTACCCCACCACCGGTCCTCTATGGCTACACCTTC. Amino acid sequence: CASSTPPPVLYGYTF.

This chain joins TRBV6-2 or TRBV6-3 and TRBJ1-2, with 7 bases identical to TRBD1. The junction had 6 bases not matched to a gene; V was cut back by 5 bases and J by 3 bases. From germline, CDR1 is MNHEY and CDR2 SVGEGT. CDR3 length equals 14 residues. The CDR3 sequence: CASSHTGQHYGYTF. DNA of the CDR3: TGTGCCAGCAGTCACACGGGACAGCACTATGGCTACACCTTC.

V gene TRBV7-9 combines with J gene TRBJ1-2; a possible D gene is TRBD1 (6 bases). CDR1 and CDR2 (germline): SEHNR, FQNEAQ (reference sequence). The CDR3 sequence is 19 residues long. V was trimmed by 1 base and J by 0 bases, leaving 21 bases between them. CDR3 DNA sequence: TGTGCCAGCAGCTTAGGAAGCAGGGGACTCCGATCCGCTAACTATGGCTACACCTTC. It is translated as CASSLGSRGLRSANYGYTF. The whole variable domain, filled in from reference TRBV7-9 and TRBJ1-2, reads DTGVSQNPRHKITKRGQNVTFRCDPISEHNRLYWYRQTLGQGPEFLTYFQNEAQLEKSRLLSDRFSAERPKGSFSTLEIQRTEQGDSAMYLCASSLGSRGLRSANYGYTFGSGTRLTVV.

The CDR3 bases are TGTGCCAGCAGCTTAGCGGGGGGGACAGGACAGTTGTCTGGAAAACTGTTTTTT. This sequence encodes CASSLAGGTGQLSGKLFF. This chain links TRBV7-2 with TRBJ1-4, with TRBD1 matching 8 bases. After removal of 0 bases from V and 10 bases from J, the junction contained 16 bases not matched to a gene. Germline values: CDR1 SGHTA, CDR2 FQGNSA. This CDR3 is 18 amino acids long.

V is TRBV29-1 and J is TRBJ2-1; D is possibly TRBD1 or TRBD2 (6 bases each). The germline V and J ends were trimmed by 6 bases and 0 bases, with 24 bases remaining between them. CDR3 length equals 18 residues. Per germline, CDR1 SQVTM and CDR2 ANQGSEA. The CDR3 loop reads CSVEGVAVRGSSYNEQFF. For the CDR3, the DNA is TGCAGCGTGGAGGGGGTTGCCGTTAGGGGGAGCTCCTACAATGAGCAGTTCTTC.

The gene calls are TRBV30 and TRBJ2-2; D is unresolved. Germline values: CDR1 GTSNPN, CDR2 SVGIG (reference sequence). V gave up 2 bases and J gave up 4 bases, with 20 bases separating them. The CDR3 contains 17 residues. CDR3: CAWSWVGFVGATGELFF. As DNA, the CDR3 is TGTGCCTGGAGTTGGGTGGGGTTTGTGGGCGCCACCGGGGAGCTGTTTTTT.

The chain carries TRBV11-3 and TRBJ1-2; D is possibly TRBD1 (5 bases). The germline CDR1 and CDR2 sequences are SGHNT and YENEEA. Trimming pared 3 bases from V and 2 bases from J, leaving 13 bases between. This CDR3 region has 15 residues. CDR3 in DNA: TGTGCCAGCAGCTTTTCCGGGACGGACAACTATGGCTACACCTTC. Translated, it gives CASSFSGTDNYGYTF.

The genes are TRBV10-3 and TRBJ2-3, with a tentative D call TRBD2 (6 bases). CDR1 is ENHRY, CDR2 SYGVKD, per germline. The CDR3 contains 14 residues. V lost 0 bases and J 4 bases, leaving 8 bases between the germline ends. CDR3 DNA sequence: TGTGCCATCAGTGAGTCGGGACTCCCAGATACGCAGTATTTT. Its protein product is CAISESGLPDTQYF.

The V call is TRBV19, the J call TRBJ1-2, with D maybe TRBD1 (5 bases). The length of the CDR3 is 13 residues. V lost 4 bases and J 2 bases, leaving 8 bases between the germline ends. CDR1 is LNHDA and CDR2 is SQIVND in the germline V gene (reference sequence). The CDR3 spells CASSTTGNYGYTF. CDR3 nucleotides: TGTGCCAGTAGTACCACAGGCAACTATGGCTACACCTTC.

The chain recombines TRBV7-2 with TRBJ1-1, with D hard to call. This CDR3 contains 15 residues. The V and J ends lost 3 bases and 2 bases respectively, with 13 bases between them. The germline V gene encodes CDR1 SGHTA and CDR2 FQGNSA. This CDR3 reads CASSLTDGINTEAFF. DNA for the CDR3: TGTGCCAGCAGCTTGACGGACGGGATCAACACTGAAGCTTTCTTT.

This chain connects TRBV5-1 to TRBJ1-5; no definite D call. This CDR3 spans 15 amino acids. V lost 0 bases and J lost 2, with 9 bases in between. Germline CDR1 is SGHRS and CDR2 is YFSETQ. In DNA, the CDR3 is TGCGCCAGCAGCTTGGCCCCTGGGGGCAATCAGCCCCAGCATTTT. This codes for CASSLAPGGNQPQHF.

The chain employs TRBV9 and TRBJ1-4; 7 bases match TRBD1. Per germline, CDR1 SGDLS and CDR2 YYNGEE. Losses at the gene ends were 3 bases for V and 8 bases for J; bases not matched to a gene: 7. CDR3 length equals 14 residues. The CDR3 DNA reads as TGTGCCAGCAGCGAGACCCCGGACAGGGAAAAACTGTTTTTT. It specifies CASSETPDREKLFF.

The chain is built from TRBV5-1 and TRBJ1-6; D not certain. Germline loops: CDR1 SGHRS, CDR2 YFSETQ. CDR3 length: 15 residues. V lost 9 bases, J lost 0 bases, and 13 bases lay in between. This chain's CDR3 is CATKTGSSYNSPLHF. The CDR3, as DNA: TGCGCCACCAAGACGGGAAGCTCCTATAATTCACCCCTCCACTTT.

This clone came up once. This chain joins TRBV6-5 and TRBJ2-3; D is undetermined. Germline CDR1 and CDR2: MNHEY and SVGAGI. This CDR3 spans 11 amino acids. V lost 5 bases and J lost 5, with 5 bases in between. DNA for the CDR3: TGTGCCAGCAGTATTAAAGATACGCAGTATTTT. This gives the protein CASSIKDTQYF.

This clone was detected once. The CDR3 nucleotides read TGTGCCAGCAGCACCGGACTAGCGGGAGCGTCAGATACGCAGTATTTT. Its protein product is CASSTGLAGASDTQYF. This sequence joins TRBV11-2 and TRBJ2-3; 13 bases agree with TRBD2. Germline CDR1 and CDR2: SGHAT and FQNNGV. J gave up 4 bases and V 5 bases, and 6 bases lay outside the gene matches. The CDR3 extends over 16 amino acids.

The V call is TRBV27, the J call TRBJ2-2; a weak D match, TRBD1 (5 bases). V lost 0 bases and J lost 6, with 20 bases in between. The CDR3 extends over 18 amino acids. In germline, CDR1 is MNHEY, CDR2 SMNVEV (reference sequence). The CDR3 bases are TGTGCCAGCAGTTTATCGAGACAGCTCGTTCGGAATCCCGGGGAGCTGTTTTTT. It encodes CASSLSRQLVRNPGELFF.

CDR3 residues: CASSLRTGTGGFHYGYTF. The CDR3 DNA reads TGCGCCAGCAGCTTGCGAACCGGGACAGGGGGCTTTCACTATGGCTACACCTTC. The V gene is TRBV5-1, the J gene TRBJ1-2; 12 bases are a match to TRBD1. J was trimmed by 3 bases and V by 1 base; bases with no gene match: 10. This CDR3 spans 18 amino acids. The germline gives CDR1 SGHRS, CDR2 YFSETQ.

This clone has only a few counts. The chain recombines TRBV7-9 with TRBJ2-7, with TRBD1 identical over 9 bases. The length of the CDR3 is 15 residues. Germline loops: CDR1 SEHNR, CDR2 FQNEAQ (reference sequence). V was clipped by 5 bases and J by 1 base; unmatched bases: 6. The CDR3 nucleotides are TGTGCCAGCAGCACCGGGACAGGGAGTTCCTACGAGCAGTACTTC. It specifies CASSTGTGSSYEQYF.

CDR3 coding DNA: TGTGCCAGCGGCCGGCCCGGGGATAGGCCATACAATGAGCAGTTCTTC. This codes for CASGRPGDRPYNEQFF. The V gene is TRBV7-9, the J gene TRBJ2-1; D might be TRBD2 (5 bases). Per germline, CDR1 SEHNR and CDR2 FQNEAQ (reference sequence). The CDR3 contains 16 residues. V lost 8 bases to trimming and J lost 4 bases, with 21 bases between them.

The V call is TRBV5-5, the J call TRBJ1-3; TRBD1 matches 7 bases. The CDR3 runs 15 residues. Trimming at V came to 4 bases and at J to 3 bases, leaving 7 bases not matched to a gene. Germline loops: CDR1 SGHKS, CDR2 YYEKEE (reference sequence). CDR3 region: CASSPRAGGGNTIYF. The CDR3 DNA sequence: TGTGCCAGCAGCCCAAGGGCAGGGGGTGGAAACACCATATATTTT.

This sequence joins TRBV24-1 and TRBJ2-1; TRBD2 is a possible D gene (6 bases). V was trimmed by 4 bases and J by 5 bases, leaving 14 bases between them. The CDR3 is 15 residues long. Germline values: CDR1 KGHDR, CDR2 SFDVKD. CDR3: CATSEGGSGDNEQFF. The CDR3 DNA reads TGTGCCACCAGTGAGGGGGGTAGCGGCGACAATGAGCAGTTCTTC.

The rearrangement joins TRBV7-6 to TRBJ2-3; D might be TRBD1 or TRBD2, each matching 5 bases. This CDR3 has 13 residues. Per the germline V gene, CDR1 is SGHVS and CDR2 is FNYEAQ. V shed 5 bases and J shed 2 bases, with 8 bases lying between them. CDR3 nucleotide sequence: TGTGCCAGCAGCCGGGGCCCCACAGATACGCAGTATTTT. It is translated as CASSRGPTDTQYF.

The chain joins TRBV4-1 to TRBJ2-4, with a possible D match to TRBD2 (5 bases). Germline values: CDR1 MGHRA, CDR2 YSYEKL. CDR3 size: 18 residues. Trimming took off 1 base at V and 0 bases at J, with 16 bases between the two ends. CDR3: CASSQVDLPGLAKNIQYF. DNA of the CDR3: TGCGCCAGCAGCCAAGTTGACCTCCCGGGATTAGCCAAAAACATTCAGTACTTC.

V is TRBV6-5 and J is TRBJ2-1; the D gene is possibly TRBD2 (5 bases). The CDR3 contains 13 residues. The germline CDR1 and CDR2 sequences are MNHEY and SVGAGI. Trimming stripped 7 bases from V and 9 bases from J, with 16 bases between. DNA for the CDR3: TGTGCCAGCACTATCGTCCCTAGCTCTGAGCAGTTCTTC. The encoded protein is CASTIVPSSEQFF.

J is TRBJ1-5 and V is TRBV5-5, with D perhaps matching TRBD1 (5 bases). This CDR3 spans 15 amino acids. Germline V gene sequence: CDR1 SGHKS, CDR2 YYEKEE (reference sequence). V was shortened by 1 base and J by 2 bases, with 10 bases between the two germline ends. DNA of the CDR3: TGTGCCAGCAGCTTGTACCAACAGGGCAATCAGCCCCAGCATTTT. The encoded protein is CASSLYQQGNQPQHF. Full variable domain (missing parts from reference TRBV5-5 and TRBJ1-5): DAGVTQSPTHLIKTRGQQVTLRCSPISGHKSVSWYQQVLGQGPQFIFQYYEKEERGRGNFPDRFSARQFPNYSSELNVNALLLGDSALYLCASSLYQQGNQPQHFGDGTRLSIL.

This chain uses TRBV4-2 with TRBJ2-1; TRBD2 agrees at 9 bases. This CDR3 comprises 16 residues. Trimming took 6 bases from V and 0 from J; bases not matched to a gene: 6. Germline values: CDR1 LGHNA, CDR2 YNFKEQ. CDR3: CASRLSGSSSYNEQFF. CDR3 nucleotide sequence: TGTGCCAGCAGACTTAGCGGGAGTAGCTCCTACAATGAGCAGTTCTTC.

The V call is TRBV5-8, the J call TRBJ2-5; D ambiguous. CDR1 is SGHTS and CDR2 is YDEGEE in the germline V gene. Trimming shortened V by 3 bases and J by 4 bases, and 16 bases separated the two germline ends. The CDR3 is 15 amino acids. The chain's CDR3 is CASSSDSPALETQYF. Written as DNA, the CDR3 is TGTGCCAGCAGCTCCGACTCCCCGGCCCTAGAGACCCAGTACTTC.

The chain recombines TRBV5-5 with TRBJ2-2, with 7 nucleotides matching TRBD1. The CDR3 is made up of 14 amino acids. J was trimmed by 8 bases and V by 0 bases; bases with no gene match: 4. The V gene's germline CDR1 is SGHKS and CDR2 YYEKEE (reference sequence). The CDR3 here is CASSLGRGLGELFF. The DNA for the CDR3 is TGTGCCAGCAGCTTGGGTAGGGGGCTAGGGGAGCTGTTTTTT.

The chain recombines TRBV6-5 with TRBJ1-1; TRBD1 is a possible D gene (5 bases). From germline, CDR1 is MNHEY and CDR2 SVGAGI. Trimming cost V 8 bases and J 4 bases, with 17 bases left between them. CDR3 length: 14 residues. The CDR3 region has the DNA TGTGCCAGCTTCCCTGTCGGGGGGACCACTGAAGCTTTCTTT. It codes for CASFPVGGTTEAFF.

The J gene is TRBJ2-1, the V gene TRBV5-8; D might be TRBD2 (5 bases). CDR3 length equals 14 residues. The V gene lost 0 bases and the J gene lost 3 bases, with 7 bases spanning the gap. Germline CDR1 is SGHTS and CDR2 is YDEGEE. CDR3 amino acids: CASSLGAVYNEQFF. The CDR3 nucleotides read TGTGCCAGCAGCTTGGGAGCGGTCTACAATGAGCAGTTCTTC.